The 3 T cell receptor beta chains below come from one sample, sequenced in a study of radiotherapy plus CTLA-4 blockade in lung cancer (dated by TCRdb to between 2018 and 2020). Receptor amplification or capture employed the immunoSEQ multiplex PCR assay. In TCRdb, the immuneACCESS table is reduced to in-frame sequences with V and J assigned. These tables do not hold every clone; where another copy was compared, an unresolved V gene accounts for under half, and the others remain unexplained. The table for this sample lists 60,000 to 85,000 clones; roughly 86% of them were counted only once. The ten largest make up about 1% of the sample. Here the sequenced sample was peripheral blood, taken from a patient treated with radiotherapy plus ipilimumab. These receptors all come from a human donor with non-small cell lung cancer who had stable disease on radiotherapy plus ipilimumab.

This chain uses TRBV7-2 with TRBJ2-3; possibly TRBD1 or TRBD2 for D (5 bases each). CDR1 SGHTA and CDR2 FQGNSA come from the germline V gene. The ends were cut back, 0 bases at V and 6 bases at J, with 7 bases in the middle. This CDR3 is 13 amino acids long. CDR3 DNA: TGTGCCAGCAGCTTAGCAGGGGAGGATACGCAGTATTTT. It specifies CASSLAGEDTQYF.

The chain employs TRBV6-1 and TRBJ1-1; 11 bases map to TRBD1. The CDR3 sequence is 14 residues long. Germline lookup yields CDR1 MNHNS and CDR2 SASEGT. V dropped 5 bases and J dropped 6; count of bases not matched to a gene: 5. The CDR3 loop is CASSRTGGVPEAFF. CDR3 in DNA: TGTGCCAGCAGTAGGACAGGGGGCGTCCCTGAAGCTTTCTTT.

The CDR3 region is CASSRDPSGTGNTIYF. The CDR3 DNA follows: TGCGCCAGCAGCCGGGACCCCTCGGGGACGGGAAACACCATATATTTT. The chain carries TRBV5-1 and TRBJ1-3, with D possibly TRBD1 on 5 matching bases. CDR1 and CDR2 from the germline V gene are SGHRS and YFSETQ. Trimming removed 4 bases from V and 4 bases from J, with 18 bases in between. This CDR3 comprises 16 residues.